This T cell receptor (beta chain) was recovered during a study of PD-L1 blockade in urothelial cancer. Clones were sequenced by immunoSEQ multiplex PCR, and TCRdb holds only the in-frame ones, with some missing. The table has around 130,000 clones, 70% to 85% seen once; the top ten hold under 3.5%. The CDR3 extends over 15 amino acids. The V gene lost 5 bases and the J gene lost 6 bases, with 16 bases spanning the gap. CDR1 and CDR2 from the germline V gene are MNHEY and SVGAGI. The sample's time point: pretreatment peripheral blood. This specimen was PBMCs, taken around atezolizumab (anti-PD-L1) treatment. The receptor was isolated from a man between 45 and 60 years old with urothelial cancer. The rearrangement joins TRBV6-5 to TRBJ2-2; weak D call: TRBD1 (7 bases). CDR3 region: CASSPQGGKPGELFF. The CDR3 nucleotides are TGTGCCAGCAGTCCCCAGGGGGGAAAACCCGGGGAGCTGTTTTTT.